This T cell receptor beta chain is from a study of blood T cell repertoires in COVID-19. Measured with immunoSEQ multiplex PCR; TCRdb has only the in-frame clones, and not every one. Among some 250,000 clones listed, 70% to 90% were seen once. CDR1 is MDHEN, CDR2 SYDVKM, per germline. The length of the CDR3 is 15 residues. V was shortened by 2 bases and J by 7 bases, with 15 bases between the two germline ends. Specimen: peripheral blood. The genes are TRBV28 and TRBJ1-5; possibly TRBD1 for D (6 bases). The source is a middle-aged woman who had recovered from COVID-19. The CDR3 coding sequence is TGTGCCAGCAGTTTAGCCTCAGGGGCGCGACAGCCCCAGCATTTT. It translates to CASSLASGARQPQHF.